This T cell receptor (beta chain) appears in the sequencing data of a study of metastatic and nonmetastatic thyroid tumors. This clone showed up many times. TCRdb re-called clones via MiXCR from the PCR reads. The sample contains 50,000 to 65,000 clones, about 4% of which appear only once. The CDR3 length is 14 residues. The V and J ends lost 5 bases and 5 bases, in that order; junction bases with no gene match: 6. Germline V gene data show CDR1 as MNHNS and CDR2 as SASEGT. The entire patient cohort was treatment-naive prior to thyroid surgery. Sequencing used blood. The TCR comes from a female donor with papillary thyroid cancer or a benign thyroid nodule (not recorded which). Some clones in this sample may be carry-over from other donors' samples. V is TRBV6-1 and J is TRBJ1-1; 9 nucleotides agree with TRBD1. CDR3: CASSFPTGGTEAFF. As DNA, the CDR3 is TGTGCCAGCAGTTTTCCGACAGGGGGGACTGAAGCTTTCTTT.